This TCR beta chain was captured in a study of T cell repertoires in cytomegalovirus infection. Study-wide context: Shared public TCR beta signatures pointed to both CMV infection and a matching HLA type.

Germline CDR1 is MDHEN and CDR2 is SYDVKM. The ends were cut back, 7 bases at V and 1 base at J, with 11 bases in the middle. The CDR3 runs 15 residues. TCRdb processed the reads anew with MiXCR; each CDR3 protein has one entry. The sample lists around 190,000 distinct CDR3 sequences; approximately 15% were seen once. A remark on this clonotype: The antigen is unknown.

The study, taken as a whole, reports: Dominating the ex vivo response were TCR beta clonotypes that were CMV-specific and HLA-C-restricted.

The TCR originated in a human donor in good health (CMV status not recorded). Some clones in this sample may be carry-over from other donors' samples. The material sequenced was PBMCs. The chain recombines TRBV28 with TRBJ2-6, with D perhaps TRBD2 (6 bases). The CDR3: CASTGERSGANVLTF. CDR3 DNA: TGTGCCAGCACGGGGGAGCGTTCTGGGGCCAACGTCCTGACTTTC.